This T cell receptor beta chain is drawn from a study of graft-versus-host responses after intestinal transplantation. Profiled with immunoSEQ multiplex PCR; TCRdb holds only in-frame clones, not every one. The table lists about 11,000 clones, roughly a third of them singletons. Study conclusions and caveats: When patients had graft-donor T cell macrochimerism, their allografts held high graft-versus-host to host-versus-graft clonal ratios.

Notes on this clone: The junction does not match germline at one end; this may be a read error.

This CDR3 contains 15 residues. Germline-derived CDR1 and CDR2 are MNHEY and SMNVEV (reference sequence). The V gene is TRBV27, the J gene TRBJ2-1; TRBD1 matches 7 bases. The material was alloreactive CD4+ T cells from a mixed lymphocyte reaction culture, obtained before transplantation. Regarding subset: CFSE-low proliferating T cells sorted from approximately 6-day pre-transplant mixed lymphocyte reaction (GvH or HvG direction). The TCR originated in a human patient who was an organ donor for intestinal transplantation. The CDR3 sequence: CTSSTFRDRRNEQFF. The CDR3 nucleotides are TGTACCAGCAGCACCTTTCGGGACAGACGAAATGAGCAGTTCTTC.